The TCR beta chain described here comes from a study of shared clonotypes between healthy human individuals. Findings and limits, study-wide: A handful of donors had 4% to 5% of their naive CD4 clonotypes in common.

V lost 0 bases and J lost 1; bases outside the gene matches: 7. In germline, CDR1 is SGHTS, CDR2 YDEGEE. This CDR3 is 18 amino acids long. Authors' data handling: ImmunoSEQ only sent back junction sequences with no quality scores, so filtering was done differently. Generated by immunoSEQ multiplex PCR, the TCRdb table keeps only in-frame clones and is missing some. That table gives V, J and clone size, and the DNA gave D and trimming. Among over a million clones listed, approximately 98.5% were seen once. This clone has only one observation. Its antigen is as yet unknown. This sequence originates from a man aged 30 to 45 in good health. Sequenced sample: naive CD4+ T cells sorted from blood. Described subset: CD45RA+ positively selected. V is TRBV5-8 and J is TRBJ2-2; 9 nucleotides match TRBD2. The DNA of the CDR3 is TGTGCCAGCAGCTTGGTCCTAGGACTAGCGAAGAACACCGGGGAGCTGTTTTTT. It specifies CASSLVLGLAKNTGELFF.